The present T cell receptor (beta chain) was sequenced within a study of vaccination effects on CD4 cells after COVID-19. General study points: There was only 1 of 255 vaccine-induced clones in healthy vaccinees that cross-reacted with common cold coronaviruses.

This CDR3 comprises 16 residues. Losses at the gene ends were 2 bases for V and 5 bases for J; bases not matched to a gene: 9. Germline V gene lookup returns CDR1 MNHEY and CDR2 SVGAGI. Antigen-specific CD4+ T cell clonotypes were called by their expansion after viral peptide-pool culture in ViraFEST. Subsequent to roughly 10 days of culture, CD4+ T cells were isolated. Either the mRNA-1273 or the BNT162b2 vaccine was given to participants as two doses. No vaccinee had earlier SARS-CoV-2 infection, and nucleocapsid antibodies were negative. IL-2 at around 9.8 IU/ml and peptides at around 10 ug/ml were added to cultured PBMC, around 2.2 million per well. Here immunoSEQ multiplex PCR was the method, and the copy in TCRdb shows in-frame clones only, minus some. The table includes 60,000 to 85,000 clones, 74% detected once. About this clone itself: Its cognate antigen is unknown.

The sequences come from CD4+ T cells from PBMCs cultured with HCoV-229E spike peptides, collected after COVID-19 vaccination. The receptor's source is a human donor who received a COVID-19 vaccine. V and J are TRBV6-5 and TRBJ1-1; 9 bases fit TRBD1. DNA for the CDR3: TGTGCCAGCAGTTACACGGGACAGGGCTTCCGGACTGAAGCTTTCTTT. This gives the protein CASSYTGQGFRTEAFF.